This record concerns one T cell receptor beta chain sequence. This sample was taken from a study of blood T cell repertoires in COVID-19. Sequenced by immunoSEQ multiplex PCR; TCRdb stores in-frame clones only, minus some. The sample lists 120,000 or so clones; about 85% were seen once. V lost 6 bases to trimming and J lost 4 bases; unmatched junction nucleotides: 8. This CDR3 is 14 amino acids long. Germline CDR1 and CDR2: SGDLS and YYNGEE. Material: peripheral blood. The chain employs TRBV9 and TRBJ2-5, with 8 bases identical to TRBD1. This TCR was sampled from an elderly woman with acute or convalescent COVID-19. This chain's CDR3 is CASNQGAGLETQYF. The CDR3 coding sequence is TGTGCCAGCAATCAGGGGGCAGGATTAGAGACCCAGTACTTC.